The source of this T cell receptor beta chain is a study of cytomegalovirus exposure and HLA in healthy donors (TCRdb year 2017). In the study overall: An earlier analysis of approximately 600 of the donors reported approximately 290 Gb of sequence data and 117 million unique TCR beta sequences from 190 million or so T cells. Roughly 300 gigabases of sequencing data and around 90 million unique TCR sequences made up an early release that covered some 640 HLA-typed donors. Among the roughly 390 genotyped donors, 81% belonged to the genetic ancestry cluster associated with self-reported Caucasian donors. The aim of the study was to test whether cataloging public T cell receptors could identify signatures of past pathogen exposure. The study used immunosequencing to profile the T cell repertoires of several hundred subjects and linked those repertoires to cytomegalovirus serostatus. A separate validation cohort of 100 to 150 different subjects was used in addition to the 666-subject first cohort. To predict cytomegalovirus infection status, the study brought together high-throughput TCR immunosequencing, statistical association of individual TCRs with disease status, and machine learning. A later analysis re-examined previously published TCR beta repertoires from about 670 donors and added high-resolution HLA genotyping to investigate patterns of TCR occurrence. The later analysis used no new phenotypic data to find candidate immune exposures, relying instead on TCR beta sequences and their occurrence across donors. To decide whether each TCR beta V gene segment behaved as functional or pseudogenic, an earlier analysis of fewer than 750 of the donors relied on high-throughput TCR beta sequencing. Alongside the repertoire data, information on donor age, sex, ethnicity and CMV serostatus was compiled. A later genetic analysis took genome-wide SNP genotypes for about 65% of the 666 donors and used that subset as a discovery cohort. Every discovery cohort repertoire had been produced on one sequencing platform. Class I and class II HLA loci were covered by the typing at four-digit resolution. Typing coverage differed by locus: A, B, C, DRB1 and DQB1 were typed in roughly 620-640 donors, DQA1 in about 550, DPA1 in around 610, and DPB1 in 450 to 490. Several DR-DQ haplotypes were treated as single units for association and clustering because of strong linkage in the cohort. On average, about 200,000 unique TCR beta nucleotide sequences were sequenced per donor among fewer than 500 genotyped donors of the cohort, with around 19% of those sequences being non-productive.

The cohort was made up of under 800 healthy bone marrow donors. Cohort members were all nominally healthy when sampled, although unrecorded immune exposures were likely present. The donor tested CMV seronegative, placing the donor among the approximately 400 seronegative members of the cohort. A peripheral blood sample was collected from each donor, and TCR beta sequencing was performed on peripheral blood mononuclear cells. The Qiagen DNeasy Blood Extraction Kit was used to extract genomic DNA from the blood cell samples. A word on this clone: It has no known antigen specificity. Base qualities were left out, and no much larger clone turns up one base away.

Overall study outcomes, separate from this receptor: According to a later genetic analysis, donors in an Asian-associated ancestry cluster had fewer N-insertions in productive TCRs than the roughly 660-donor mean. Presence/absence analyses assumed roughly uniform sequencing depth across donors, an assumption that may not hold. The classifier was reported to diagnose cytomegalovirus status with high specificity and sensitivity in both the original cohort and the validation cohort. A total of about 180 TCR beta chains were listed by the study as associated with cytomegalovirus. While some public TCRs were present in many individuals, most TCR sequences turned up only very rarely across donors. Correlated functional status among segregating V segments might reflect linkage disequilibrium, but an unknown experimental factor could not be ruled out. A later analysis found that most CMV-associated TCR beta chains appeared HLA-restricted, with HLA associations seemingly driven largely by CMV exposure. The cohort was sequenced for TCR beta chains only, and without alpha or paired-chain data the features that could be detected were limited. Specific HLA alleles were associated with about 17,000 TCR beta sequences at a false discovery rate of 0.05 in a later analysis. A cluster of highly shared sequence variants was judged likely to be a technical artifact of the sequencing pipeline. Assigning TCR associations to individual alleles was difficult when HLA alleles, especially DR and DQ, strongly co-occurred. Immune exposure information for the cohort was limited to CMV serostatus. Because HLA typing was unavailable for some donors at each locus, only the typed subset was used in association tests. A later analysis found that TCR association rates varied across HLA loci, with DRB1 alleles showing the most associated TCRs and HLA-C alleles the fewest. In a later analysis, HLA-associated TCR beta chains showed more clonal expansion and lower generation probabilities than non-associated chains that were equally common. In a later genetic analysis, a missense DCLRE1C variant was associated with V-gene and J-gene trimming of TCR beta chains, and the association was replicated in an independent cohort. The authors suggested that the approach could potentially be extended to other disease states and immunological phenotypes. Broadly in line with IMGT annotations, most TCR beta V segments showed up in productive rearrangements about 87% or about 30% of the time in an earlier analysis of around 600 of the donors. Some IMGT-functional V segments, including TRBV6-2 and TRBV6-3, could not be distinguished by the 87-base-pair reads and were therefore excluded. Several of the top co-occurrence clusters appeared to be linked to parvovirus B19, influenza, CMV and Epstein-Barr virus, according to a later analysis. Because counts were too low, about 18 rarely observed V segments, including chromosome 9 orphons, were excluded from the earlier analysis of under 650 of the donors. A further reported finding was that TCR beta sequences accurately predicted the HLA-A and HLA-B alleles for most subjects in the first cohort. In vitro tests confirmed that a few of the cytomegalovirus-associated TCR beta chains recognize cytomegalovirus antigens.

The receptor library was made with the immunoSEQ multiplex PCR assay. The multiplex PCR relied on a mix of 60 forward primers for TCR Vbeta segments and 13 reverse primers for TCR Jbeta segments. The CDR3 region of rearranged TCR beta genes was amplified from genomic DNA with a multiplex PCR assay. The Illumina HiSeq System was used to sequence the amplified TCR beta libraries as 87-base-pair reads. The authors processed their data as follows. A later analysis counted about 80 million unique TCR beta chains across the 666 repertoires, and some 12 million of these chains were shared by at least two donors. Raw reads were error-corrected and collapsed into unique sequences with a nearest-neighbor algorithm that merged closely related sequences to remove PCR and sequencing errors. V, D and J gene segments were assigned by aligning CDR3 sequences to IMGT reference sequences. For a sequence to be retained, a match of at least six nucleotides to both a V gene segment and a J gene segment was required. Rearrangements were called productive when the CDR3 lacked stop codons and stayed in frame with V and J; all others were non-productive. CDR3 was defined by IMGT convention, running from the second conserved V-encoded cysteine to the conserved J-encoded phenylalanine. The earlier analysis of about 590 of the donors excluded sequences that lacked an unambiguous match to a single V gene segment. An earlier analysis of around 600 of the donors classified V segments as functional when productive rearrangements were above 56.7% and as segregating when the standard deviation between donors was above 5%. A statistical classification framework was built to diagnose cytomegalovirus status from the catalog of TCR beta chain sequences. In a later analysis, TCR nucleotide sequences were compared against IMGT/GENE-DB human TR gene sequences so that V and J genes could be assigned. A later analysis assigned CDR3 sequences and most-parsimonious VDJ recombination scenarios with the TCRdist pipeline. In a later analysis, each TCR beta chain was defined by its CDR3 amino acid sequence together with its V-gene family, and reads lacking a unique V-gene family were excluded. A later analysis removed 550 to 650 highly shared, low-generation-probability nucleotide sequences to deal with suspected cross-contamination and a sequencing artifact. For each public chain, a later analysis derived a clonal expansion index from normalized ranks of inferred template counts within each repertoire. In a later analysis, generation probabilities were computed using a VDJ recombination model fitted to out-of-frame rearrangements, and the results were checked against IGoR. In a later analysis, hypergeometric tests were used to score TCR-TCR, TCR-HLA and TCR-CMV co-occurrence, with a repertoire-size bias correction applied to TCR pairs. To estimate false discovery rates, a later analysis permuted the HLA or CMV assignments 20 times. In a later analysis, co-occurring TCRs were grouped with DBSCAN, and TCRdist sequence similarity was added when clustering was performed within HLA-allele-positive subsets. Repertoires with fewer than 30,000 or more than 120,000 public chains were left out of co-occurrence clustering, as were a handful of repertoires with anomalous nucleotide sharing. What TCRdb holds here is the immuneACCESS table cut down to in-frame rearrangements. Part of the clones is not present; checked against another copy, under half of the missing clones reflect an unresolved V gene, and the others are unexplained. V and J calls and clone size are copied from that table; D and trimming were computed from the DNA. The sample table holds around 90,000 clones, of which 78% were seen once. Clones ranked in the top ten supply approximately 3.3% of the sample.

The CDR3 numbers 15 residues from cysteine through phenylalanine. Solely the CDR3 DNA is kept, with 45 bases framed from the first base. Unmatched junction bases come to 6, with V trimmed by 7 bases and J by 1 base. In the germline V gene, CDR1 corresponds to SGHTA and CDR2 to FQGNSA. The sample taken for sequencing was PBMCs. Here the chain combines TRBV7-2 and TRBJ1-2, with 10 central nucleotides matching TRBD1. This receptor was obtained from a woman in her thirties or forties in good health and CMV-seronegative. The DNA reads TGTGCCAGCACCCTCGGACAGGGGGATAACTATGGCTACACCTTC. It encodes CASTLGQGDNYGYTF.